Listed here are 3 T cell receptor beta chains from one sample, sequenced in a study of blood T cell repertoires in COVID-19. Method: immunoSEQ multiplex PCR; TCRdb's copy keeps in-frame clones and lacks some. The data show around 130,000 clones, with 65% to 90% seen just once and 2.5% to 3.5% held by the top ten. Specimen: peripheral blood. All receptors come from a man in his fifties with acute or convalescent COVID-19.

This clone was observed once. V is TRBV14 and J is TRBJ2-7, with TRBD2 identical over 8 bases. Looked up from germline, CDR1 is SGHDN and CDR2 is FVKESK. The CDR3 has 15 amino acids. Germline trimming cut 6 bases from V and 2 bases from J; bases unmatched to any gene: 9. CDR3 loop: CASSPTQRGTYEQYF. As DNA, the CDR3 is TGTGCCAGCAGTCCAACGCAGCGGGGGACCTACGAGCAGTACTTC.

The chain is built from TRBV3-1 (or the pseudogene TRBV3-2) and TRBJ2-7; D uncertain. There are 14 residues in the CDR3. Germline V gene lookup returns CDR1 LGHDT and CDR2 YNNKEL (reference sequence). V was shortened by 4 bases and J by 4 bases, with 14 bases between the two germline ends. The CDR3 sequence is CASSPGSPGYEQYF. The CDR3 DNA reads as TGTGCCAGCAGCCCCGGGTCTCCCGGATACGAGCAGTACTTC.

The V and J genes are TRBV28 and TRBJ2-1; 9 bases align to TRBD2. V dropped 5 bases and J dropped 8; count of bases not matched to a gene: 19. The CDR3 consists of 18 residues. CDR1 is MDHEN, CDR2 SYDVKM, per germline. The DNA for the CDR3 is TGTGCCAGCAGTCGTATTAAAGCGGGAGGAAGAAGTTGGGATGAGCAGTTCTTC. Its translation is CASSRIKAGGRSWDEQFF. The full variable domain, completed using reference TRBV28 and TRBJ2-1, is DVKVTQSSRYLVKRTGEKVFLECVQDMDHENMFWYRQDPGLGLRLIYFSYDVKMKEKGDIPEGYSVSREKKERFSLILESASTNQTSMYLCASSRIKAGGRSWDEQFFGPGTRLTVL.